These 9 T cell receptor beta chains originate from one sample sequenced in a study of T cell clonotyping in hematopoietic cell transplantation. Clones were sequenced by immunoSEQ multiplex PCR, and TCRdb holds only the in-frame ones, with some missing. The data show more than 9,500 clones, under 95% seen once. The source material was peripheral blood mononuclear cells. Receptors originate from a woman in her fifties or sixties in good health. Some clones in this sample may be carry-over from other donors' samples.

V gene TRBV7-6 combines with J gene TRBJ2-5; 11 bases align to TRBD2. After removal of 3 bases from V and 0 bases from J, the junction contained 15 bases not matched to a gene. Per germline, CDR1 SGHVS and CDR2 FNYEAQ. This CDR3 region has 20 residues. CDR3 DNA sequence: TGTGCCAGCAGCTTTATTCCCCCGGCAAGACTAGCGGGGAACCAAGAGACCCAGTACTTC. It is translated as CASSFIPPARLAGNQETQYF.

The chain has TRBV5-1 and TRBJ1-6; 9 bases are a match to TRBD1. CDR1 is SGHRS and CDR2 is YFSETQ in the germline V gene. The V and J ends lost 2 bases and 10 bases, in that order; junction bases with no gene match: 7. The CDR3 runs 15 residues. The CDR3 sequence: CASSFEGQGGSPLHF. CDR3 DNA: TGCGCCAGCAGCTTCGAGGGACAGGGTGGGTCACCCCTCCACTTT.

The chain recombines TRBV2 with TRBJ2-3; no reliable D call. V lost 6 bases and J lost 0, with 10 bases in between. The V gene's germline CDR1 is SNHLY and CDR2 FYNNEI. The CDR3 is 14 residues long. CDR3 amino acids: CASRRTGSTDTQYF. In nucleotides, the CDR3 is TGTGCCAGCAGAAGGACGGGTAGCACAGATACGCAGTATTTT.

The chain recombines TRBV4-1 with TRBJ1-2, with D possibly matching TRBD1 (5 bases). The CDR3 has 15 residues. From germline, CDR1 is MGHRA and CDR2 YSYEKL. Trimming took 0 bases from V and 3 from J, leaving 11 bases between them. The CDR3 DNA sequence: TGCGCCAGCAGCCAAGATTCCAGGGCTGACTATGGCTACACCTTC. It encodes CASSQDSRADYGYTF.

The chain couples TRBV2 to TRBJ1-2, with D tentatively TRBD1 (6 bases). The CDR3 spans 13 residues. Germline V gives CDR1 SNHLY, CDR2 FYNNEI. Trimming took off 3 bases at V and 3 bases at J, with 8 bases between the two ends. DNA for the CDR3: TGTGCCAGCAGTGACCAGGGGCACTATGGCTACACCTTC. It is translated as CASSDQGHYGYTF.

This chain joins TRBV7-9 and TRBJ1-3; D not resolved. V was pared by 6 bases and J by 0 bases, with 6 bases between. This CDR3 has 13 residues. The germline V gene encodes CDR1 SEHNR and CDR2 FQNEAQ (reference sequence). CDR3 in DNA: TGTGCCAGCAGTCGGATCTCTGGAAACACCATATATTTT. Protein sequence: CASSRISGNTIYF.

V gene TRBV28 combines with J gene TRBJ1-2; weak D call: TRBD1 (5 bases). The V end was cut by 7 bases, the J end by 7 bases, with 19 bases between. CDR1 is MDHEN and CDR2 is SYDVKM in the germline V gene. CDR3 length: 14 residues. The CDR3 loop reads CASTQPGQGSGYTF. The CDR3 DNA follows: TGTGCCAGCACCCAACCCGGCCAGGGAAGTGGCTACACCTTC.

This chain links TRBV2 with TRBJ1-2, with a weak D call TRBD1 (6 bases). Per the germline V gene, CDR1 is SNHLY and CDR2 is FYNNEI. V was trimmed by 5 bases and J by 5 bases, leaving 9 bases between them. The CDR3 sequence is 12 residues long. CDR3 region: CASSFTGYGYTF. The CDR3 DNA follows: TGTGCCAGCAGTTTTACAGGGTATGGCTACACCTTC.

The genes are TRBV11-2 and TRBJ2-3; D gene uncertain. Germline V lookup: CDR1 SGHAT, CDR2 FQNNGV. The CDR3 totals 13 residues. V gave up 8 bases and J gave up 4 bases, with 13 bases separating them. Here the CDR3 reads CASRSDDADTQYF. The CDR3 nucleotides are TGTGCCAGCCGCTCTGACGACGCAGATACGCAGTATTTT.